The clone carrying this T cell receptor beta chain was counted once. This entry belongs to a study of blood T cell repertoires in COVID-19. Study as a whole: The study drew acute and convalescent COVID-19 samples from the United States, Italy and Spain. Nucleic acid was either cDNA or gDNA, and it came from T cells, B-cell-depleted T cells, or PBMCs.

This CDR3 has 16 amino acids. With V trimmed by 7 bases and J by 3 bases, 10 bases remained unmatched. Looked up from germline, CDR1 is ENHRY and CDR2 is SYGVKD. Per the original data handling: Amplification with reference gene primers provided the estimates of nucleated cell counts. Assay used: immunoSEQ multiplex PCR; TCRdb lists only in-frame clones, some missing. V, J and clone size reflect that table, while D and trimming were determined from the DNA. The sample carries approximately 260,000 clones, 75% to 90% recorded once. This receptor was taken from a woman aged 40 to 49 with acute or convalescent COVID-19. V is TRBV10-3 and J is TRBJ1-2; 11 bases line up with TRBD1. The sequenced material came from peripheral blood. The CDR3 DNA reads as TGTGCCATCAACCGGGACAGGGGGGGACTAGACTATGGCTACACCTTC. The encoded protein is CAINRDRGGLDYGYTF.